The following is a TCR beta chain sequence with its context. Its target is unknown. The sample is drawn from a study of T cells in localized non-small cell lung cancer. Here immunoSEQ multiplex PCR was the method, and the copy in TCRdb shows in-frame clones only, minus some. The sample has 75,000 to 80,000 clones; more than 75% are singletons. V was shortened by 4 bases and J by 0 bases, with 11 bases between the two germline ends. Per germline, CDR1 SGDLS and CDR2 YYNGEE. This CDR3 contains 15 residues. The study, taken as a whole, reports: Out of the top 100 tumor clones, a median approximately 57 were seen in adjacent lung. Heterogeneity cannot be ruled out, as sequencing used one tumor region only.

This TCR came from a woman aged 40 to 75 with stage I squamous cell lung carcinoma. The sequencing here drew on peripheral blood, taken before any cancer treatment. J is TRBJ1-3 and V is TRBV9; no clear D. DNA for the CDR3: TGTGCCAGCAGCCGCGACGGCATCTCTGGAAACACCATATATTTT. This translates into CASSRDGISGNTIYF. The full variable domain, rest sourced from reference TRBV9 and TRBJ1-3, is DSGVTQTPKHLITATGQRVTLRCSPRSGDLSVYWYQQSLDQGLQFLIQYYNGEERAKGNILERFSAQQFPDLHSELNLSSLELGDSALYFCASSRDGISGNTIYFGEGSWLTVV.